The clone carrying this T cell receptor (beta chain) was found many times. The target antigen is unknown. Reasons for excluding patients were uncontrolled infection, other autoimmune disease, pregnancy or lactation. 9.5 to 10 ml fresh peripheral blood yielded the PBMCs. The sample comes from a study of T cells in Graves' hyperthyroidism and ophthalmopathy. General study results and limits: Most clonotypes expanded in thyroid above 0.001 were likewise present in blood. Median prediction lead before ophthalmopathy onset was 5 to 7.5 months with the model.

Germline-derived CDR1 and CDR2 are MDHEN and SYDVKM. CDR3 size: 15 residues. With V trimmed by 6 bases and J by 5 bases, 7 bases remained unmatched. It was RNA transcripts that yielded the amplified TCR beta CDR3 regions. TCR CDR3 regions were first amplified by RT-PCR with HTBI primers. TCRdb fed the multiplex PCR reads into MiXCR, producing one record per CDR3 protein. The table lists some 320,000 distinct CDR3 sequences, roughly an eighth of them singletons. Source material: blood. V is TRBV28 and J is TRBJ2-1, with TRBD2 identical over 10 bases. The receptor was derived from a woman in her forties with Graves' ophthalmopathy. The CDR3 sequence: CASSLAGDPDNEQFF. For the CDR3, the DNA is TGTGCCAGCAGCCTAGCGGGAGATCCGGACAATGAGCAGTTCTTC.